These 8 T cell receptor beta chains were sequenced from one sample in a study of blood T cells in healthy people across ages. The authors ran a second PCR of about 6 to 11 cycles using a sample-barcoded 5' primer and a J-beta primer mix. TCRdb re-analysed the 5' RACE reads in MiXCR, keeping a single row per CDR3 protein. The sample includes more than 750,000 distinct CDR3 sequences, about 29% seen only once; the top ten take around 9.6%. These data also featured in a second study, about T cells of mothers and their children.

What was sequenced was blood. These receptors all stem from a middle-aged woman in good health.

CDR3 amino acids: CASSLTRTSGGTDTQYF. The CDR3 nucleotides are TGTGCCAGCAGCTTAACCCGGACTAGCGGGGGGACGGATACGCAGTATTTT. The chain combines TRBV7-2 with TRBJ2-3; 14 nucleotides line up with TRBD2. There are 17 residues in the CDR3. The J segment lost 6 bases and the V segment lost 2 bases, leaving 7 bases of the junction unmatched. Germline V gene data show CDR1 as SGHTA and CDR2 as FQGNSA. Using reference TRBV7-2 and TRBJ2-3 for the parts outside the CDR3, the full variable domain is GAGVSQSPSNKVTEKGKDVELRCDPISGHTALYWYRQSLGQGLEFLIYFQGNSAPDKSGLPSDRFSAERTGGSVSTLTIQRTQQEDSAVYLCASSLTRTSGGTDTQYFGPGTRLTVL.

This clonotype was seen a handful of times. Just one base apart from a much larger clone, this may be a read error. The chain has TRBV6-6 and TRBJ2-1; 10 bases agree with TRBD2. The CDR3 runs to 15 residues. Germline CDR1 reads MNHNY; CDR2 reads SVGAGI (reference sequence). Trimming cost V 5 bases and J 6 bases; bases outside gene matches: 7. The CDR3 sequence is CASSGGASGGNEQFF. The CDR3 DNA sequence: TGTGCCAGCAGTGGTGGGGCTAGCGGGGGCAATGAGCAGTTCTTC.

A single count supports this clonotype. The gene calls are TRBV20-1 and TRBJ2-3; 7 bases are a match to TRBD1. Germline values: CDR1 DFQATT, CDR2 SNEGSKA (reference sequence). The CDR3 sequence is 12 residues long. The CDR3 region is CSGDRFADTQYF. The CDR3 DNA follows: TGCAGCGGGGACAGATTCGCAGATACGCAGTATTTT.

The chain joins TRBV28 to TRBJ2-1; maybe TRBD2 (6 bases). The CDR3 contains 14 residues. Germline V gene sequence: CDR1 MDHEN, CDR2 SYDVKM. Between the trimmed V and J ends, which lost 6 bases and 9 bases, there was a span of 18 bases. The CDR3 coding sequence is TGTGCCAGCAGGACAACGACTAGTGGGCGTGAGCAGTTCTTC. It specifies CASRTTTSGREQFF.

This sequence joins TRBV20-1 and TRBJ2-7; D remains unclear. Trimming pared 3 bases from V and 2 bases from J, leaving 11 bases between. The CDR3 has 13 residues. Germline CDR1 and CDR2: DFQATT and SNEGSKA (reference sequence). This CDR3 reads CSARDLRTYEQYF. CDR3 DNA: TGCAGTGCTAGGGACCTTAGAACCTACGAGCAGTACTTC.

On this clonotype: This may be a read error, as it is one base from a much larger clone. V usage is TRBV6-2 or TRBV6-3 and J usage is TRBJ2-7; no clear D. V gave up 9 bases and J gave up 2 bases, with 17 bases separating them. This CDR3 contains 14 residues. Germline CDR1 reads MNHEY; CDR2 reads SVGEGT. The CDR3, as DNA: TGTGCCAGACCACCTCGGACGGAGACCTACGAGCAGTACTTC. It translates to CARPPRTETYEQYF.

The chain has TRBV5-1 and TRBJ1-4, with TRBD1 as a possible D gene (5 bases). Trimming cost V 4 bases and J 5 bases, with 15 bases left between them. Germline CDR1 reads SGHRS; CDR2 reads YFSETQ. This CDR3 has 15 residues. CDR3 sequence: CASSTQGTENEKLFF. The CDR3 region has the DNA TGCGCCAGCAGCACCCAAGGGACGGAGAATGAAAAACTGTTTTTT.

There are a few counts of this clonotype. The chain has TRBV20-1 and TRBJ2-1; D not resolved. Trimming pared 0 bases from V and 4 bases from J, leaving 13 bases between. This CDR3 contains 15 residues. In germline, CDR1 is DFQATT, CDR2 SNEGSKA (reference sequence). Here the CDR3 reads CSARDSGAPYNEQFF. The CDR3 DNA reads TGCAGTGCTAGAGATTCAGGAGCCCCTTACAATGAGCAGTTCTTC.